This is a list of T cell receptor beta chains from one sample in a study of shared clonotypes between healthy human individuals. TCRdb's table, derived via immunoSEQ multiplex PCR, lists solely in-frame clones and lacks some. The data contain a few million clones, more than 90% of them singletons. The sample taken for sequencing was naive CD4+ T cells sorted from blood. The origin of the receptors is a man aged 18 to 30 in good health. Each CDR3 is given with its conserved first and last residue. Fields, in order: J gene, D gene, V gene, clone size, CDR3 protein, CDR3 DNA. The D gene is left open where the match is weak. For some rows the clone size is stated as once, few or many, or as a class when expanded; others skip it.

j_gene: TRBJ2-1
d_gene: TRBD1
v_gene: TRBV6-1
abundance: .
CDR3aa: CASSVDRAHNEQFF
CDR3nt: TGTGCCAGCAGTGTGGACAGGGCCCACAATGAGCAGTTCTTC

j_gene: TRBJ1-3
d_gene: .
v_gene: TRBV27
abundance: .
CDR3aa: CASSFSNTIYF
CDR3nt: TGTGCCAGCAGTTTTTCGAACACCATATATTTT

j_gene: TRBJ2-1
d_gene: TRBD2
v_gene: TRBV5-8
abundance: .
CDR3aa: CASSSGTSSYNEQFF
CDR3nt: TGTGCCAGCAGCTCCGGGACTAGCTCGTACAATGAGCAGTTCTTC

j_gene: TRBJ1-1
d_gene: .
v_gene: TRBV11-3
abundance: .
CDR3aa: CASSLGFNTEAFF
CDR3nt: TGTGCCAGCAGCTTAGGTTTCAACACTGAAGCTTTCTTT

j_gene: TRBJ2-3
d_gene: .
v_gene: TRBV5-1
abundance: .
CDR3aa: CASSLVPDTQYF
CDR3nt: TGCGCCAGCAGCTTGGTGCCAGATACGCAGTATTTT

j_gene: TRBJ2-5
d_gene: .
v_gene: TRBV5-4
abundance: .
CDR3aa: CASSLGGRREETQYF
CDR3nt: TGTGCCAGCAGCTTGGGGGGCCGAAGAGAAGAGACCCAGTACTTC

j_gene: TRBJ1-3
d_gene: .
v_gene: TRBV5-4
abundance: .
CDR3aa: CASSLGGAGTNSGNTIYF
CDR3nt: TGTGCCAGCAGCTTGGGAGGCGCAGGGACCAATTCTGGAAACACCATATATTTT

j_gene: TRBJ2-7
d_gene: .
v_gene: TRBV30
abundance: .
CDR3aa: CAWHGDISYEQYF
CDR3nt: TGTGCCTGGCACGGGGACATTTCCTACGAGCAGTACTTC

j_gene: TRBJ1-1
d_gene: .
v_gene: TRBV11-3
abundance: once
CDR3aa: CASSFTGLTEAFF
CDR3nt: TGTGCCAGCAGCTTTACAGGACTCACTGAAGCTTTCTTT

j_gene: TRBJ1-6
d_gene: .
v_gene: TRBV7-8
abundance: .
CDR3aa: CASSFGQIYNSPLHF
CDR3nt: TGTGCCAGCAGCTTCGGACAGATCTATAATTCACCCCTCCACTTT

j_gene: TRBJ2-7
d_gene: .
v_gene: TRBV11-2
abundance: .
CDR3aa: CASSLLREQYF
CDR3nt: TGTGCCAGCAGCTTATTGAGGGAGCAGTACTTC

j_gene: TRBJ2-1
d_gene: TRBD2
v_gene: TRBV9
abundance: .
CDR3aa: CASSPRGRGGPVNEQFF
CDR3nt: TGTGCCAGCAGCCCCCGGGGACGGGGGGGTCCCGTCAATGAGCAGTTCTTC

j_gene: TRBJ2-7
d_gene: TRBD2
v_gene: TRBV5-1
abundance: .
CDR3aa: CASSPGLVSGEQYF
CDR3nt: TGCGCCAGCAGCCCGGGACTAGTAAGCGGCGAGCAGTACTTC

j_gene: TRBJ2-3
d_gene: .
v_gene: TRBV5-4
abundance: .
CDR3aa: CASSLSGADTQYF
CDR3nt: TGTGCCAGCAGCTTGTCAGGGGCAGATACGCAGTATTTT

j_gene: TRBJ2-7
d_gene: TRBD2
v_gene: TRBV6-5
abundance: .
CDR3aa: CASTVGLAGSEQYF
CDR3nt: TGTGCCAGCACCGTAGGGCTAGCGGGATCCGAGCAGTACTTC

j_gene: TRBJ1-2
d_gene: TRBD1
v_gene: TRBV19
abundance: .
CDR3aa: CASSPGQGARGYTF
CDR3nt: TGTGCCAGTAGCCCGGGACAGGGGGCGCGTGGCTACACCTTC

j_gene: TRBJ2-1
d_gene: .
v_gene: TRBV18
abundance: .
CDR3aa: CASSPLSAGNNEQFF
CDR3nt: TGTGCCAGCTCACCCCTTTCCGCAGGAAACAATGAGCAGTTCTTC

j_gene: TRBJ1-1
d_gene: .
v_gene: TRBV7-9
abundance: .
CDR3aa: CASSFTGLMNTEAFF
CDR3nt: TGTGCCAGCAGCTTTACAGGGTTAATGAACACTGAAGCTTTCTTT

j_gene: TRBJ2-3
d_gene: .
v_gene: TRBV7-2
abundance: .
CDR3aa: CASSRGGGSTDTQYF
CDR3nt: TGTGCCAGCAGCCGCGGTGGGGGGAGTACAGATACGCAGTATTTT